This section outlines one TCR beta chain sequence together with its context. Authors' methods: Amplification of reference gene primers was used by the study to estimate nucleated cell counts. The table came from immunoSEQ multiplex PCR; TCRdb's copy has only in-frame clones and leaves some out. V and J calls and clone size are given by that table; D and trimming were obtained from the DNA. Altogether around 150,000 clones are present, approximately 80% being singletons, with the ten largest covering over 9.5%. V lost 4 bases and J lost 2; bases outside the gene matches: 3. The germline V gene encodes CDR1 MGHRA and CDR2 YSYEKL. This CDR3 comprises 15 residues. This sample was included in a study of blood T cell repertoires in COVID-19. Study-level information: From the United States, Italy and Spain came samples of acute and convalescent COVID-19. PBMCs, B-cell-depleted T cells, or T cells provided the cDNA or gDNA that made up the material.

The sequencing sample was made of peripheral blood. This receptor was taken from a man in his sixties who had recovered from COVID-19. The rearrangement uses TRBV4-1 and TRBJ1-2; TRBD1 aligns across 11 bases. CDR3 residues: CASSLWDRGNYGYTF. The CDR3 DNA reads TGCGCCAGCAGCCTATGGGACAGGGGGAACTATGGCTACACCTTC.